Each of the 14 T cell receptor beta chains below was sequenced from the same sample in a study of blood T cell repertoires in COVID-19. TCRdb's table, derived via immunoSEQ multiplex PCR, lists solely in-frame clones and lacks some. The data contain 150,000 or so clones, approximately 80% of them seen just once; the ten biggest clones take up roughly 5.6%. Specimen: PBMCs or T cells enriched from blood (not recorded which). These receptor sequences come from a woman aged 45-60 years who had recovered from COVID-19.

The chain uses TRBV6-4 and TRBJ1-2; 10 bases are shared with TRBD1. The V gene's germline CDR1 is MRHNA and CDR2 SNTAGT. This CDR3 spans 16 amino acids. With 8 bases clipped from V and 4 bases from J, the junction kept 13 bases outside the gene matches. This chain's CDR3 is CASRRGGTGDTYGYTF. The CDR3 DNA sequence: TGTGCCAGCCGCCGCGGTGGGACAGGGGATACCTATGGCTACACCTTC.

The chain couples TRBV5-1 to TRBJ2-1; TRBD1 aligns across 11 bases. V lost 5 bases and J lost 8; bases outside the gene matches: 6. Per germline, CDR1 SGHRS and CDR2 YFSETQ. The CDR3 length is 14 residues. DNA of the CDR3: TGCGCCAGCAGGGGACAGGGGGTCGTCGATGAGCAGTTCTTC. This gives the protein CASRGQGVVDEQFF.

The V and J genes are TRBV15 and TRBJ1-1; D unresolved. The V gene's germline CDR1 is LNHNV and CDR2 YYDKDF (reference sequence). Trimming stripped 0 bases from V and 12 bases from J, with 17 bases between. This CDR3 is 14 amino acids long. DNA for the CDR3: TGTGCCACCAGCAGAGATTTGGGCCGGGGTAGGACTTTCTTT. As protein: CATSRDLGRGRTFF.

V and J are TRBV6-2 or TRBV6-3 and TRBJ2-5; 12 bases match TRBD2. The germline CDR1 and CDR2 sequences are MNHEY and SVGEGT. This CDR3 has 15 residues. The junction had 7 bases not matched to a gene; V was cut back by 6 bases and J by 5 bases. CDR3 residues: CASSTLAGGRETQYF. The CDR3 coding sequence is TGTGCCAGCAGCACCCTAGCGGGGGGGCGGGAGACCCAGTACTTC.

The table lists this clone with a few counts. V gene TRBV3-1 (or the pseudogene TRBV3-2) combines with J gene TRBJ1-1, with TRBD1 as a possible D gene (5 bases). The CDR3 extends over 12 amino acids. The V and J ends lost 6 bases and 6 bases respectively, with 11 bases between them. CDR1 and CDR2 (germline): LGHDT, YNNKEL (reference sequence). The CDR3 DNA is TGTGCCAGCAGTCGGGGGGGTCCTGAAGCTTTCTTT. Its protein is CASSRGGPEAFF.

V is TRBV29-1 and J is TRBJ2-3, with 12 bases matching TRBD2. The germline V gene encodes CDR1 SQVTM and CDR2 ANQGSEA. The CDR3 loop spans 13 amino acids. The DNA of the CDR3 is TGCAGTCTGACTAGCGGGGGTACAGATACGCAGTATTTT. Translated: CSLTSGGTDTQYF.

V and J are TRBV28 and TRBJ2-1; TRBD1 agrees at 10 bases. Germline CDR1 and CDR2: MDHEN and SYDVKM. The CDR3 runs to 15 residues. Trimming took 7 bases from V and 5 from J; bases not matched to a gene: 8. The CDR3 coding sequence is TGTGCCAGCACCGAATCGGGACAGGGGAACAATGAGCAGTTCTTC. It yields the protein CASTESGQGNNEQFF. Complete variable domain (other parts from reference TRBV28 and TRBJ2-1): DVKVTQSSRYLVKRTGEKVFLECVQDMDHENMFWYRQDPGLGLRLIYFSYDVKMKEKGDIPEGYSVSREKKERFSLILESASTNQTSMYLCASTESGQGNNEQFFGPGTRLTVL.

V usage is TRBV21-1 and J usage is TRBJ2-1; the table's D call of TRBD2 was not tested on the DNA. TRBV21-1 is listed as a pseudogene. The CDR3 is 15 residues long. For the CDR3, the DNA is TGTGCCAGCAGCAAAGGGCGGGACTCCTACAATGAGCAGTTCTTC. Translated, it gives CASSKGRDSYNEQFF.

The chain recombines TRBV2 with TRBJ2-1, with TRBD1 as a possible D gene (6 bases). Germline lookup yields CDR1 SNHLY and CDR2 FYNNEI. V lost 3 bases and J 7 bases, leaving 13 bases between the germline ends. CDR3 length equals 14 residues. Here the CDR3 DNA reads TGTGCCAGCAGTGACCCAGGGGTGGTTAATGAGCAGTTCTTC. It specifies CASSDPGVVNEQFF. The full variable domain, in which reference TRBV2 and TRBJ2-1 provide the parts outside the CDR3, is EPEVTQTPSHQVTQMGQEVILRCVPISNHLYFYWYRQILGQKVEFLVSFYNNEISEKSEIFDDQFSVERPDGSNFTLKIRSTKLEDSAMYFCASSDPGVVNEQFFGPGTRLTVL.

This chain uses TRBV6-5 with TRBJ1-2, with 7 bases matching TRBD1. Germline V CDR1 and CDR2: MNHEY, SVGAGI. The CDR3 is 13 amino acids. V shed 3 bases and J 7 bases; nucleotides not matched to a gene: 5. Here the CDR3 DNA reads TGTGCCAGCAGTTATAGACAGGGAAGTGGCTACACCTTC. It translates to CASSYRQGSGYTF.

This clone was found once. The V call is TRBV19, the J call TRBJ2-6, with 8 bases fitting TRBD2. Germline CDR1 and CDR2: LNHDA and SQIVND (reference sequence). The CDR3 has 17 residues. V lost 5 bases and J lost 2; bases outside the gene matches: 8. The CDR3 DNA is TGTGCCAGTAGTCGCCGGGAGGGTAATACTGGGGCCAACGTCCTGACTTTC. This translates into CASSRREGNTGANVLTF.

This clone occurred once. The J gene is TRBJ2-3, the V gene TRBV11-3, with D possibly being TRBD2 (6 bases). Trimming took off 4 bases at V and 1 base at J, with 15 bases between the two ends. The germline gives CDR1 SGHNT, CDR2 YENEEA. The CDR3 has 16 amino acids. This CDR3 reads CASSSGLLVGTDTQYF. DNA for the CDR3: TGTGCCAGCAGCTCGGGACTCCTAGTTGGCACAGATACGCAGTATTTT. Full variable domain (outside the CDR3, taken from reference TRBV11-3 and TRBJ2-3): EAGVVQSPRYKIIEKKQPVAFWCNPISGHNTLYWYLQNLGQGPELLIRYENEEAVDDSQLPKDRFSAERLKGVDSTLKIQPAELGDSAVYLCASSSGLLVGTDTQYFGPGTRLTVL.

V usage is TRBV7-9 and J usage is TRBJ2-5; D possibly corresponds to TRBD2 (7 bases). Trimming pared 4 bases from V and 5 bases from J, leaving 17 bases between. Germline V CDR1 and CDR2: SEHNR, FQNEAQ (reference sequence). The CDR3 loop spans 15 amino acids. CDR3 in DNA: TGTGCCAGCAGCTCCCAACGGGGGGCGTGGGAGACCCAGTACTTC. Its protein product is CASSSQRGAWETQYF.

This rearrangement joins TRBV19 to TRBJ1-1, with D unresolved. Germline V gives CDR1 LNHDA, CDR2 SQIVND (reference sequence). The V end was cut by 10 bases, the J end by 1 base, with 16 bases between. This CDR3 spans 14 amino acids. The DNA for the CDR3 is TGTGCCACCAAGATAGAATCAGGGAACACTGAAGCTTTCTTT. The encoded protein is CATKIESGNTEAFF.